A single sample gave rise to the 26 T cell receptor beta chains below, sequenced in a study of OX40 agonist ivuxolimab in advanced cancers. Receptors were amplified or captured by the immunoSEQ multiplex PCR assay. TCRdb stores this immuneACCESS table with in-frame sequences only. Part of the clones is absent; in the studies checked, under half of the shortfall reflects unresolved V genes, and no reason is known for the rest. This sample holds 55,000 to 95,000 clones; 88% were observed only once. Around 3% of the sample is taken by the ten largest. Sequenced material: CD4+ or CD8+ T cells sorted from blood, taken in a trial of the OX40 agonist ivuxolimab. These TCRs come from an adult with an advanced solid tumor such as melanoma, head and neck, liver or kidney cancer.

This chain connects TRBV19 to TRBJ1-4, with D maybe TRBD1 (5 bases). This CDR3 has 14 residues. Trimming shortened V by 6 bases and J by 0 bases, and 8 bases separated the two germline ends. The germline V gene has CDR1 LNHDA and CDR2 SQIVND (reference sequence). The DNA for the CDR3 is TGTGCCAGTAGGCAGGGTGCAACTAATGAAAAACTGTTTTTT. Protein sequence: CASRQGATNEKLFF.

The chain recombines TRBV5-4 with TRBJ2-1; 12 nucleotides match TRBD2. CDR3 length equals 15 residues. J was trimmed by 5 bases and V by 3 bases; bases with no gene match: 3. The germline gives CDR1 SGHNT, CDR2 YYREEE (reference sequence). The CDR3: CASSSSGGAHNEQFF. As DNA, the CDR3 is TGTGCCAGCAGCTCTAGCGGGGGGGCCCACAATGAGCAGTTCTTC.

The J gene is TRBJ2-7, the V gene TRBV9; D is perhaps TRBD1 or TRBD2 (5 bases each). With 10 bases removed from V and 3 bases from J, the gap between germline ends came to 17 bases. From germline, CDR1 is SGDLS and CDR2 YYNGEE. CDR3 length: 13 amino acids. The CDR3 sequence: CAPGLADDYEQYF. Here the CDR3 DNA reads TGTGCCCCAGGGCTAGCCGACGACTACGAGCAGTACTTC.

The chain links TRBV19 to TRBJ1-3; 9 bases fit TRBD1. There are 17 residues in the CDR3. Per germline, CDR1 LNHDA and CDR2 SQIVND (reference sequence). With V trimmed by 4 bases and J by 0 bases, 7 bases remained unmatched. Here the CDR3 reads CASSNNRDRASGNTIYF. CDR3 sequence (DNA): TGTGCCAGTAGTAACAACCGGGACAGGGCCTCTGGAAACACCATATATTTT.

The genes are TRBV18 and TRBJ2-3; 10 nucleotides align to TRBD2. The trim removed 8 bases at V and 3 bases at J, leaving 11 bases unmatched. CDR3 length equals 16 residues. Germline V CDR1 and CDR2: KGHSH, LQKENI. DNA of the CDR3: TGTGCCAGCACCGTGACTAGCGGGCGCTCGACAGATACGCAGTATTTT. Its translation is CASTVTSGRSTDTQYF.

The rearrangement joins TRBV6-5 to TRBJ2-5; D gene uncertain. Germline V gives CDR1 MNHEY, CDR2 SVGAGI. V lost 7 bases to trimming and J lost 5 bases, with 8 bases between them. The length of the CDR3 is 11 residues. This CDR3 reads CASTSRETQYF. CDR3 DNA sequence: TGTGCCAGCACGTCAAGGGAGACCCAGTACTTC.

As regards this clone: Within the sample, other DNA sequences also encode this same CDR3. The genes are TRBV5-1 and TRBJ1-1, with 9 nucleotides matching TRBD1. Germline V lookup: CDR1 SGHRS, CDR2 YFSETQ. The CDR3 spans 14 residues. With 2 bases clipped from V and 4 bases from J, the junction kept 3 bases outside the gene matches. The DNA for the CDR3 is TGCGCCAGCAGCTTAGAGACAGGGGGCACTGAAGCTTTCTTT. Translating gives CASSLETGGTEAFF.

This clone was observed a few times. The V call is TRBV6-1, the J call TRBJ1-2; 7 bases are a match to TRBD1. Per germline, CDR1 MNHNS and CDR2 SASEGT. The CDR3 has 13 residues. Losses at the gene ends were 6 bases for V and 4 bases for J; bases not matched to a gene: 5. CDR3: CASSTTGVYGYTF. In DNA form, the CDR3 reads TGTGCCAGCAGCACAACAGGGGTCTATGGCTACACCTTC.

The rearrangement links TRBV11-1 to TRBJ1-1; the D is unclear. Trimming pared 6 bases from V and 0 bases from J, leaving 5 bases between. The CDR3 consists of 12 residues. Germline V gene sequence: CDR1 SGHAT, CDR2 FQDESV (reference sequence). The CDR3 nucleotides are TGTGCCAGCAGAATGATGAACACTGAAGCTTTCTTT. Translation gives CASRMMNTEAFF.

Of note for this clone: One end of the junction varies from germline; a read error may be responsible. The genes are TRBV19 and TRBJ1-5; 8 bases line up with TRBD1. Germline CDR1 and CDR2: LNHDA and SQIVND (reference sequence). The CDR3 is made up of 15 amino acids. This CDR3 reads CASSISRGQNRPQHF. In DNA, the CDR3 is TGTGCCAGTAGTATATCCAGGGGGCAGAATCGGCCCCAGCATTTT.

V is TRBV2 and J is TRBJ1-3; possibly TRBD1 for D (6 bases). The CDR3 is 16 residues long. Per germline, CDR1 SNHLY and CDR2 FYNNEI. Between the trimmed V and J ends, which lost 6 bases and 0 bases, there was a span of 15 bases. The CDR3 region is CASSADSMASGNTIYF. In DNA form, the CDR3 reads TGTGCCAGCAGCGCGGACAGCATGGCCTCTGGAAACACCATATATTTT.

The gene calls are TRBV11-2 and TRBJ2-1; 7 bases map to TRBD2. V was pared by 4 bases and J by 6 bases, with 0 bases of the junction left unmatched. The length of the CDR3 is 12 residues. The germline CDR1 and CDR2 sequences are SGHAT and FQNNGV. CDR3 in DNA: TGTGCCAGCAGCTCTAGCGGCAATGAGCAGTTCTTC. Amino acids: CASSSSGNEQFF.

The chain is built from TRBV7-9 and TRBJ2-1; tentatively, D is TRBD2 (6 bases). The CDR3 contains 12 residues. The germline V gene encodes CDR1 SEHNR and CDR2 FQNEAQ (reference sequence). The germline V and J ends were trimmed by 6 bases and 9 bases, with 12 bases remaining between them. The CDR3 region is CASRRREIEQFF. The CDR3 DNA sequence: TGTGCCAGCAGAAGACGGGAGATTGAGCAGTTCTTC. Complete variable domain (other parts from reference TRBV7-9 and TRBJ2-1): DTGVSQNPRHKITKRGQNVTFRCDPISEHNRLYWYRQTLGQGPEFLTYFQNEAQLEKSRLLSDRFSAERPKGSFSTLEIQRTEQGDSAMYLCASRRREIEQFFGPGTRLTVL.

The chain couples TRBV28 to TRBJ2-1; 8 bases agree with TRBD1. This CDR3 spans 16 amino acids. Trimming removed 5 bases from V and 8 bases from J; junction bases left unmatched: 14. Germline V gene data show CDR1 as MDHEN and CDR2 as SYDVKM. In DNA, the CDR3 is TGTGCCAGCAGTCCACAAAGACCAAACAGGGGGGATGAGCAGTTCTTC. Amino acid sequence: CASSPQRPNRGDEQFF. Full variable domain (rest looked up from reference TRBV28 and TRBJ2-1): DVKVTQSSRYLVKRTGEKVFLECVQDMDHENMFWYRQDPGLGLRLIYFSYDVKMKEKGDIPEGYSVSREKKERFSLILESASTNQTSMYLCASSPQRPNRGDEQFFGPGTRLTVL.

The chain is built from TRBV29-1 and TRBJ2-5; TRBD1 is a possible D gene (5 bases). The CDR3 spans 15 residues. The germline V gene encodes CDR1 SQVTM and CDR2 ANQGSEA. V was pared by 6 bases and J by 1 base, with 18 bases between. This CDR3 reads CSVSSLTGLQETQYF. CDR3 DNA: TGCAGCGTCTCCTCCCTTACAGGCCTCCAAGAGACCCAGTACTTC.

The rearrangement links TRBV11-2 to TRBJ1-1; possible D gene TRBD1, 5 bases. CDR1 is SGHAT and CDR2 is FQNNGV in the germline V gene. With 7 bases removed from V and 5 bases from J, the gap between germline ends came to 17 bases. CDR3 length: 14 residues. The CDR3 nucleotides are TGTGCCAGCAAAGGAGGCCAGGGCCGTACTGAAGCTTTCTTT. Translating it yields CASKGGQGRTEAFF.

The V and J genes are TRBV6-5 and TRBJ1-2; weak D call: TRBD1 (5 bases). The CDR3 runs 13 residues. The germline V gene encodes CDR1 MNHEY and CDR2 SVGAGI. The V end lost 6 bases, the J end lost 4 bases, and 12 bases lay between the germline ends. CDR3 bases: TGTGCCAGCAGCCGACCCGGGGGCTATGGCTACACCTTC. This sequence encodes CASSRPGGYGYTF.

This clone showed up just once. The DNA for the CDR3 is TGTGCCAGCAGCCAAGATAGGCGGGGGTCCTACAATGAGCAGTTCTTC. Translating it yields CASSQDRRGSYNEQFF. This chain uses TRBV4-2 with TRBJ2-1; TRBD2 matches at 7 bases. Germline V CDR1 and CDR2: LGHNA, YNFKEQ. Trimming removed 0 bases from V and 1 base from J; junction bases left unmatched: 3. CDR3 size: 16 residues.

The V and J genes are TRBV6-1 and TRBJ2-3; a possible D gene is TRBD1 (5 bases). Per germline, CDR1 MNHNS and CDR2 SASEGT. The CDR3 consists of 12 residues. Between the trimmed V and J ends, which lost 5 bases and 6 bases, there was a span of 9 bases. CDR3 protein: CASSQGLDTQYF. In DNA, the CDR3 is TGTGCCAGCAGTCAGGGTCTGGATACGCAGTATTTT.

This clone has only one observation. The chain uses TRBV19 and TRBJ2-1; D call uncertain. Trimming took 3 bases from V and 0 from J, leaving 9 bases between them. CDR1 is LNHDA, CDR2 SQIVND, per germline (reference sequence). The CDR3 extends over 15 amino acids. CDR3 nucleotide sequence: TGTGCCAGTAGTATTTCGCACAGCTCCTACAATGAGCAGTTCTTC. It translates to CASSISHSSYNEQFF. The entire variable domain, with the rest obtained from reference TRBV19 and TRBJ2-1, is as follows: DGGITQSPKYLFRKEGQNVTLSCEQNLNHDAMYWYRQDPGQGLRLIYYSQIVNDFQKGDIAEGYSVSREKKESFPLTVTSAQKNPTAFYLCASSISHSSYNEQFFGPGTRLTVL.

The chain combines TRBV30 with TRBJ1-1, with TRBD1 identical over 7 bases. Looked up from germline, CDR1 is GTSNPN and CDR2 is SVGIG (reference sequence). The length of the CDR3 is 13 residues. V was clipped by 2 bases and J by 10 bases; unmatched bases: 10. The CDR3 sequence is CAWSSVRGPGAFF. CDR3 nucleotides: TGTGCCTGGAGTTCTGTGAGGGGGCCGGGAGCTTTCTTT.

In its sample, this clone was seen a few times. The chain has TRBV2 and TRBJ2-5; a possible D gene is TRBD2 (5 bases). Looked up from germline, CDR1 is SNHLY and CDR2 is FYNNEI. CDR3 length: 14 amino acids. The germline V and J ends were trimmed by 6 bases and 7 bases, with 18 bases remaining between them. The CDR3 sequence: CASSQYGSRGTQYF. The CDR3, as DNA: TGTGCCAGCAGCCAATATGGGAGCCGAGGGACCCAGTACTTC.

In its sample, this clone was seen once. This sequence joins TRBV28 and TRBJ1-2, with D hard to call. The V end was cut by 6 bases, the J end by 5 bases, with 16 bases between. The CDR3 is made up of 14 amino acids. Germline CDR1 is MDHEN and CDR2 is SYDVKM. The CDR3 DNA sequence: TGTGCCAGCAGGGCCATACCCTCGAGGTATGGCTACACCTTC. It yields the protein CASRAIPSRYGYTF.

This clone was observed a handful of times. The V and J genes are TRBV28 and TRBJ2-3; D is unresolved. With 3 bases removed from V and 1 base from J, the gap between germline ends came to 14 bases. Germline CDR1 is MDHEN and CDR2 is SYDVKM. The length of the CDR3 is 16 residues. The CDR3 DNA is TGTGCCAGCAGTTTCCCTGAACGAGAGGGCACAGATACGCAGTATTTT. It is translated as CASSFPEREGTDTQYF.

Turning to this clone: Other DNA variants within this sample encode the same CDR3. The chain is built from TRBV10-3 and TRBJ2-5, with D unclear. V lost 0 bases and J lost 4, with 0 bases in between. The CDR3 runs 11 residues. CDR1 and CDR2 (germline): ENHRY, SYGVKD. CDR3 protein: CAISESETQYF. CDR3 coding DNA: TGTGCCATCAGTGAGTCAGAGACCCAGTACTTC.

This rearrangement joins TRBV7-3 to TRBJ1-2; a weak D match, TRBD1 (6 bases). The CDR3 has 17 residues. The germline CDR1 and CDR2 sequences are SGHTA and FQGTGA. V lost 5 bases and J lost 0, with 19 bases in between. The CDR3 sequence is CASSIRERDKPNYGYTF. CDR3 nucleotide sequence: TGTGCCAGCAGCATAAGGGAGCGGGACAAACCTAACTATGGCTACACCTTC. Complete variable domain (other parts from reference TRBV7-3 and TRBJ1-2): GAGVSQTPSNKVTEKGKYVELRCDPISGHTALYWYRQSLGQGPEFLIYFQGTGAADDSGLPNDRFFAVRPEGSVSTLKIQRTERGDSAVYLCASSIRERDKPNYGYTFGSGTRLTVV.